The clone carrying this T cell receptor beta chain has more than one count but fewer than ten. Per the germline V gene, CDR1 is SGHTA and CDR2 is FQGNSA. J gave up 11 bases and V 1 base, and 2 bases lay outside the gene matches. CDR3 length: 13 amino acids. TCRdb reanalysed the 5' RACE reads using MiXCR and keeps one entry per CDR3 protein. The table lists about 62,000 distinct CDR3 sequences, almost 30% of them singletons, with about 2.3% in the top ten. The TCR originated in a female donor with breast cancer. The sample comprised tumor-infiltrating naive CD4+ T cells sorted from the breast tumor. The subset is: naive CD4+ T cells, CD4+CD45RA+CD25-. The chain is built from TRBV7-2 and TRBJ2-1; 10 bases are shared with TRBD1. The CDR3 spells CASSLGTGGKQFF. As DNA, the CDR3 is TGTGCCAGCAGCTTAGGGACAGGGGGTAAGCAGTTCTTC.